This T cell receptor beta chain is drawn from a study of blood T cell repertoires in COVID-19. Trimming took 1 base from V and 10 from J, leaving 8 bases between them. CDR1 and CDR2 (germline): MGHDK, SYGVNS. There are 12 residues in the CDR3. Generated by immunoSEQ multiplex PCR, the TCRdb table keeps only in-frame clones and is missing some. The data hold roughly 230,000 clones, with approximately 89% observed a single time. This clone appeared a few times. The sequencing input was peripheral blood. The sequence derives from a woman aged 40 to 50 who had recovered from COVID-19. The chain links TRBV25-1 to TRBJ1-5; perhaps TRBD1 as D (6 bases). The CDR3 protein is CASSESGTPQHF. CDR3 sequence (DNA): TGTGCCAGCAGTGAATCCGGGACACCCCAGCATTTT.